This TCR beta chain was obtained from a study of shared clonotypes between healthy human individuals. The wider study: CD8 memory received one plate per donor, CD8 naive two, CD4 memory three and CD4 naive three.

This CDR3 contains 13 residues. Looked up from germline, CDR1 is GTSNPN and CDR2 is SVGIG (reference sequence). V lost 2 bases and J lost 7, with 15 bases in between. CD8 cells classed as naive were CD45RO-negative and positively selected for CCR7, excluding terminally differentiated effector memory CD45RA+ cells. All donors were Caucasian adults living in Nashville, Tennessee. Researchers ran the assay at a deep level. Genomic DNA from each subset was divided evenly over several immunoSEQ plates. Assay used: immunoSEQ multiplex PCR; TCRdb lists only in-frame clones, some missing. Among some 2,100,000 clones listed, 85% to 95% were seen once.

The chain uses TRBV30 and TRBJ2-7; no reliable D call. Material for sequencing was naive CD8+ T cells from PBMCs. The origin of this receptor is a man aged 18 to 30 in good health. Some clones in this sample may be carry-over from other donors' samples. CDR3 region: CAWSSGPQTEQYF. CDR3 in DNA: TGTGCCTGGAGTTCCGGACCCCAAACAGAGCAGTACTTC.